This TCR beta chain comes out of a study of cytomegalovirus exposure and HLA in healthy donors. Turning to the study itself: Earlier findings included about 120 million unique TCR beta sequences obtained from about 179 million T cells.

Healthy bone marrow donors formed the donor group. The primer mix had 60 Vbeta and 13 Jbeta primers. The assay was immunoSEQ multiplex PCR, and TCRdb's table has in-frame clones only and misses some. The sample has approximately 160,000 clones, around 77% seen once; the top ten hold 1.5% to 2%. J lost 1 base, V lost 4 bases, and 6 bases had no gene match. Germline V gives CDR1 SGHDT, CDR2 YYEEEE. This CDR3 is built from 17 residues. The chain employs TRBV5-6 and TRBJ2-3; TRBD2 matches 13 bases. This receptor was identified in a woman in her twenties or thirties in good health and CMV-seronegative. The material sequenced was PBMCs. The CDR3, as DNA: TGTGCCAGCAGCCCGGGAACTAGCGGGGGGGGCACAGATACGCAGTATTTT. Amino acids: CASSPGTSGGGTDTQYF.